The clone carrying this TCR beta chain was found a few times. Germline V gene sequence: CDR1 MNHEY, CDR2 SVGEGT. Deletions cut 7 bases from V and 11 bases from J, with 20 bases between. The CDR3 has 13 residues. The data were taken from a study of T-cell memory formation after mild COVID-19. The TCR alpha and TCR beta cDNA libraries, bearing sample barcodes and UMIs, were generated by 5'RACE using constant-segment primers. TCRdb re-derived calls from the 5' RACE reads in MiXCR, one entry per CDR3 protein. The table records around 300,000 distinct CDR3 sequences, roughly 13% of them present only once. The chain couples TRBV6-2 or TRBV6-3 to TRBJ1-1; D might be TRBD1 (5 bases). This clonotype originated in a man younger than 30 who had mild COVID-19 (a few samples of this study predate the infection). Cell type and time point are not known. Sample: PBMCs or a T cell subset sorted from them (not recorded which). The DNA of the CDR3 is TGTGCCAGCACTACTGGACCGGGACCGGCCGCTTTCTTT. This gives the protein CASTTGPGPAAFF.